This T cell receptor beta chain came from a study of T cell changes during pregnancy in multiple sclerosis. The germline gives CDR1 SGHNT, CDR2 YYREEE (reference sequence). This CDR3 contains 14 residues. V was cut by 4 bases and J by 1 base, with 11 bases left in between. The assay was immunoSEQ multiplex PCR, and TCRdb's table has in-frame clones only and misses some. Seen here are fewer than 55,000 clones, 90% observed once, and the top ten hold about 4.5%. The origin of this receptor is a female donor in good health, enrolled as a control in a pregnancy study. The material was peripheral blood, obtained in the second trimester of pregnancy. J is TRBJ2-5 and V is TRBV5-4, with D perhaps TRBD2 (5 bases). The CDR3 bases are TGTGCCAGCAGCCTGAGCGGACTCCAAGAGACCCAGTACTTC. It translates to CASSLSGLQETQYF.